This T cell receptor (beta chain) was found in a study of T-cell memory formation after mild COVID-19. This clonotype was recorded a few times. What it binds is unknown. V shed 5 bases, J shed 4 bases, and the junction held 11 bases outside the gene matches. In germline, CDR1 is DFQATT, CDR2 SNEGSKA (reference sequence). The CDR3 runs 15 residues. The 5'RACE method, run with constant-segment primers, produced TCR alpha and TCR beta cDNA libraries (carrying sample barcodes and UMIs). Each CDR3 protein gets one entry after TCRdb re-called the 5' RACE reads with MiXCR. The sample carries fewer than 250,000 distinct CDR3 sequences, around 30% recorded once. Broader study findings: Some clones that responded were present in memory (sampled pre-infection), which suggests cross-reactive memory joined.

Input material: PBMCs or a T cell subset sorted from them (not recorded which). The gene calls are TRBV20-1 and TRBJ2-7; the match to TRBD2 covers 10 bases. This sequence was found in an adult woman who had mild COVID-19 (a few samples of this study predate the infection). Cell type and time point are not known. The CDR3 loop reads CSARNPGLALYEQYF. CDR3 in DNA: TGCAGTGCTCGGAATCCGGGACTAGCGCTTTACGAGCAGTACTTC.